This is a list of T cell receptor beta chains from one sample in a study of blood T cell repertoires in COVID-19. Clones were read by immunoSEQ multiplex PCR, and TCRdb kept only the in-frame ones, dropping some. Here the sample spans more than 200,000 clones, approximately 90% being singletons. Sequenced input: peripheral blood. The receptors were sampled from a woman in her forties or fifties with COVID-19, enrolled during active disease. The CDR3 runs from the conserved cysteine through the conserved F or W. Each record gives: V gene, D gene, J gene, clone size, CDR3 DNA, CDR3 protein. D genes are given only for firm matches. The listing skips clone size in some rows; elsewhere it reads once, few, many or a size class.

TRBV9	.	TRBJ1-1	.	TGTGCCAGCAGCGTAGTATTGAACACTGAAGCTTTCTTT	CASSVVLNTEAFF
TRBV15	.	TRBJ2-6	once	TGTGCCACCAGCAGAGAGTATGGGGCCGGCTCTGGGGCCAACGTCCTGACTTTC	CATSREYGAGSGANVLTF
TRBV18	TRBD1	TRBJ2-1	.	TGTGCCAGCTTACCGGGACAGGGTTGGTTCAATGAGCAGTTCTTC	CASLPGQGWFNEQFF
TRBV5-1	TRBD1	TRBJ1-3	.	TGCGCCAGCAGCTCCGGGACAGGGAGTCACACCATATATTTT	CASSSGTGSHTIYF
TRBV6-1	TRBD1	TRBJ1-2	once	TGTGCCAGCAGTGTTGTGTGGGGACAGCGAGCTAACTATGGCTACACCTTC	CASSVVWGQRANYGYTF
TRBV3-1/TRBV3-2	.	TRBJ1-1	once	TGTGCCAGCAGCCAAAGGGGGGGACGGGCGAGGACTGAAGCTTTCTTT	CASSQRGGRARTEAFF
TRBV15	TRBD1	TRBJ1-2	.	TGTGCCACCAGCAGAGATCTGGCTACAGGGGGGGGCTACACCTTC	CATSRDLATGGGYTF
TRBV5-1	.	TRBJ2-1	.	TGCGCCAGCAGCCGTGCCTACGCGCCCACGGGATCCTACAATGAGCAGTTCTTC	CASSRAYAPTGSYNEQFF
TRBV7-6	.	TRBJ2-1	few	TGTGCCAGCAGCCCCGCGCCGTACAATGAGCAGTTCTTC	CASSPAPYNEQFF
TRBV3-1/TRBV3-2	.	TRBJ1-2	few	TGTGCCAGCAGCCACCGGGGGGGAGATGGCTACACCTTC	CASSHRGGDGYTF
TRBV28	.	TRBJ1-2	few	TGTGCCAGCAGTTTAAACAGGGAATTTAATGGCTACACCTTC	CASSLNREFNGYTF
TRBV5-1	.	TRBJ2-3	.	TGCGCCAGCAGCTTAAGGGAGGATACGCAGTATTTT	CASSLREDTQYF
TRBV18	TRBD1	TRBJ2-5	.	TGTGCCAGCTCGCTTGACAGGGGAGGAGAGACCCAGTACTTC	CASSLDRGGETQYF
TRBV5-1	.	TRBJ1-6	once	TGCGCCAGCAGACCCGAGGTCAGTAATTCACCCCTCCACTTT	CASRPEVSNSPLHF
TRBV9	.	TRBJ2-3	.	TGTGCCAGCAGCGTGGGGCCTGCCGGCGGGGTCCTCACAGATACGCAGTATTTT	CASSVGPAGGVLTDTQYF
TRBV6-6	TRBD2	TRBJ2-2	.	TGTGCCAGTTTCCTAGCGGGGAGCGGGGAGCTGTTTTTT	CASFLAGSGELFF
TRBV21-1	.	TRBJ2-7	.	TGTGCCAGCAGATCCCCGGGACAACTCCCCCACGAGCAGTACTTC	CASRSPGQLPHEQYF
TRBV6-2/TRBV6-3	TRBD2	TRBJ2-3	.	TGTGCCAGCAGTTACTCCCTAGGAGCGGGACCCAGCACAGATACGCAGTATTTT	CASSYSLGAGPSTDTQYF
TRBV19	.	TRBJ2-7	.	TGTGCCTCCGCCCAGGGGTCCTCCTACGAGCAGTACTTC	CASAQGSSYEQYF
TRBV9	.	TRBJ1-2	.	TGTGCCAGCAGCGCGACAGGTATCGATGGCTACACCTTC	CASSATGIDGYTF
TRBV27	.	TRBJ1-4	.	TGTGCCAGCAGTTTCGGTGTTAATGAAAAACTGTTTTTT	CASSFGVNEKLFF
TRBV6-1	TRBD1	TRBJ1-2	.	TGTGCCAGCAGTGAGTATGGACAGGGCCCCTATGGCTACACCTTC	CASSEYGQGPYGYTF
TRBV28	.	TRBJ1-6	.	TGTGCCAGCAGTTTATCAAGGGGAGGGGGGACGTATAATTCACCCCTCCACTTT	CASSLSRGGGTYNSPLHF
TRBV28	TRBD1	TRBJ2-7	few	TGTGCCAGCAGTCTACGACAGGGAAGCGAGCAGTACTTC	CASSLRQGSEQYF
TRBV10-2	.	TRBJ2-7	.	TGCGCCAGCACCTCCCGGGGTGGGTACGAGCAGTACTTC	CASTSRGGYEQYF
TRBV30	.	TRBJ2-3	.	TGTGCCTGGAGTGTCCCTAGCCCCGCACCAGATACGCAGTATTTT	CAWSVPSPAPDTQYF
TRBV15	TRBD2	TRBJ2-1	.	TGTGCCACCAGCAGAGGGGGAGGGGTGGATGAGCAGTTCTTC	CATSRGGGVDEQFF
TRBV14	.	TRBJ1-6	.	TGTGCCAGCAGCCTGAAACGGGTTGGGAATTCACCCCTCCACTTT	CASSLKRVGNSPLHF
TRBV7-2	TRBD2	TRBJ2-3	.	TGTGCCAGCAGCTTCCCATTGAGGACTAGCGGGGGGGCGGATACGCAGTATTTT	CASSFPLRTSGGADTQYF
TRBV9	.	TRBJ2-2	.	TGTGCCAGCAACCGGGTCGGCACCGGGGAGCTGTTTTTT	CASNRVGTGELFF
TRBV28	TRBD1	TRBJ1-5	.	TGTGCCAGCAGTCGGACAGGCGTCAATCAGCCCCAGCATTTT	CASSRTGVNQPQHF
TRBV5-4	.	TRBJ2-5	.	TGTGCCAGCAGCTCCCCGGGTCACCAAGAGACCCAGTACTTC	CASSSPGHQETQYF
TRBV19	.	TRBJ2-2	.	TGTGCCAGTAGTATAGTAAACACCGGGGAGCTGTTTTTT	CASSIVNTGELFF
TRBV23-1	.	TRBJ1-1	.	TGCGCCAGCAGTCCCCCGCGGGAGTGGGGGGACACTGAAGCTTTCTTT	CASSPPREWGDTEAFF
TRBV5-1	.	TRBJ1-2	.	TGCGCCAGCAGCCGGGAGGGCTCCGACGGCTATGGCTACACCTTC	CASSREGSDGYGYTF
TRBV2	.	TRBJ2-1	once	TGTGCCAGCAGTATAAGGTGGAGCTCCTACAATGAGCAGTTCTTC	CASSIRWSSYNEQFF
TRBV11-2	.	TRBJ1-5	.	TGTGCCAGCAGCTTGTTTGGCGGTCAGCCCCAGCATTTT	CASSLFGGQPQHF
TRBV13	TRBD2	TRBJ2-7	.	TGTGCCAGCAGCCTGCGGCTAGCGGGGGCCTACGGGCAGTACTTC	CASSLRLAGAYGQYF
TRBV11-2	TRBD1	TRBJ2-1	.	TGTGCCAGCAGCCCTCTGACAGGGGCGTACAATGAGCAGTTCTTC	CASSPLTGAYNEQFF
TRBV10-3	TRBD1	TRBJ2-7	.	TGTGCCACCCTGGACAGGGGGCAATACGAGCAGTACTTC	CATLDRGQYEQYF
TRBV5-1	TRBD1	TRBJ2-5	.	TGCGCCAGCAAGGTTACAGGGGGAGGTCGAGAGACCCAGTACTTC	CASKVTGGGRETQYF
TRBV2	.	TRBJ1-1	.	TGTGCCAGCAGTGATAACACGAACACTGAAGCTTTCTTT	CASSDNTNTEAFF
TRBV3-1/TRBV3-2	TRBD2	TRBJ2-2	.	TGTGCCAGCAGCCCCTGGACTAGCACGGGCACCGGGGAGCTGTTTTTT	CASSPWTSTGTGELFF
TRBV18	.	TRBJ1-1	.	TGTGCCAGCTCACCCACACAGGGCTCCACTGAAGCTTTCTTT	CASSPTQGSTEAFF
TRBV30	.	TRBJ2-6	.	TGTGCCTGGAGTCTCTCGGGGTCTGGGGCCAACGTCCTGACTTTC	CAWSLSGSGANVLTF
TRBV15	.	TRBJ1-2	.	TGTGCCACCAGCAGCCGGGGAGAACCTTCTAACTATGGCTACACCTTC	CATSSRGEPSNYGYTF
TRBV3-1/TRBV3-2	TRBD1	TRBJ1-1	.	TGTGCCAGCAGCTATTTATTACAGGGGGGCACTGAAGCTTTCTTT	CASSYLLQGGTEAFF
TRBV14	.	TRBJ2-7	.	TGTGCCAGCAGCCAAGTGAGGGGGGGACCCCCCTACGAGCAGTACTTC	CASSQVRGGPPYEQYF
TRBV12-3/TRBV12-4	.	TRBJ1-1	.	TGTGCCAGCAGTTTCATCCGGACTGAAGCTTTCTTT	CASSFIRTEAFF
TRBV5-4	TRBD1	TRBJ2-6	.	TGTGCCAGCAGGTTACCAGGGGGCAGTGGGGCCAACGTCCTGACTTTC	CASRLPGGSGANVLTF
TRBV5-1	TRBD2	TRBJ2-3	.	TGCGCCAGCAGCTTGGAGTCTGGAACTAGCGGGGGGGCAATCGCAGATACGCAGTATTTT	CASSLESGTSGGAIADTQYF
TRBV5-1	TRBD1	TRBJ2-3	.	TGCGCCAGCAGCTTGAGAACCGGGACAGGAAGCACAGATACGCAGTATTTT	CASSLRTGTGSTDTQYF
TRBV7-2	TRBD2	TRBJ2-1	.	TGTGCCAGCAGCTCCCGGGGACTAGCGGGGGGGCCCGAGTTCTTC	CASSSRGLAGGPEFF
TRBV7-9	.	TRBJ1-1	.	TGTGCCAGCAGTCGACAGAACAATATGAACACTGAAGCTTTCTTT	CASSRQNNMNTEAFF
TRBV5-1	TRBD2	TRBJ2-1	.	TGCGCCAGCAGCTTGAGACTAGCGGGGGGCCTTACCCGTCCCAATGAGCAGTTCTTC	CASSLRLAGGLTRPNEQFF
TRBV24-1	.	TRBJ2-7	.	TGTGCCACCAGTGACGGCGGTACCTACGAGCAGTACTTC	CATSDGGTYEQYF
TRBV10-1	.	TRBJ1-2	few	TGCGCCAGCAGTGAGTCGGGCAGTCCTAACTATGGCTACACCTTC	CASSESGSPNYGYTF
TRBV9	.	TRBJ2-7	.	TGTGCCAGCAGCGCTCCGGGACATCTAAACGAGCAGTACTTC	CASSAPGHLNEQYF
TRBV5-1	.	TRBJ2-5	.	TGCGCCAGCAGCTTGGTTGCCCATGAGGAGACCCAGTACTTC	CASSLVAHEETQYF